One and the same sample provided the 26 T cell receptor beta chains below, sequenced in a study of cytomegalovirus exposure and HLA in healthy donors. The assay was immunoSEQ multiplex PCR, and TCRdb's table has in-frame clones only and misses some. The data contain 150,000 to 200,000 clones, 84% of them singletons. The sample was PBMCs. These receptors all stem from a young man in good health and CMV-seropositive.

The chain has TRBV19 and TRBJ1-1, with a possible D match to TRBD1 (5 bases). The CDR3 is 12 amino acids. Germline CDR1 is LNHDA and CDR2 is SQIVND (reference sequence). V was cut by 7 bases and J by 9 bases, with 15 bases left in between. CDR3 region: CASTSRQSKAFF. CDR3 DNA sequence: TGTGCCAGTACCTCTCGACAGTCAAAAGCTTTCTTT. Filled out from reference TRBV19 and TRBJ1-1, the complete variable domain reads DGGITQSPKYLFRKEGQNVTLSCEQNLNHDAMYWYRQDPGQGLRLIYYSQIVNDFQKGDIAEGYSVSREKKESFPLTVTSAQKNPTAFYLCASTSRQSKAFFGQGTRLTVV.

The chain couples TRBV19 to TRBJ2-1; TRBD2 aligns across 7 bases. Germline CDR1 reads LNHDA; CDR2 reads SQIVND (reference sequence). With 5 bases clipped from V and 2 bases from J, the junction kept 6 bases outside the gene matches. This CDR3 has 15 amino acids. This CDR3 is CASSSASGAYNEQFF. CDR3 in DNA: TGTGCCAGTAGTTCCGCTAGCGGAGCCTACAATGAGCAGTTCTTC.

V and J are TRBV7-8 and TRBJ2-3, with TRBD2 identical over 13 bases. Germline V gene lookup returns CDR1 SGHVS and CDR2 FQNEAQ. This CDR3 contains 16 residues. V lost 4 bases and J lost 3; bases outside the gene matches: 4. The CDR3 bases are TGTGCCAGCAGCTCCGGACTAGCGGGAGCAACAGATACGCAGTATTTT. The encoded protein is CASSSGLAGATDTQYF. Drawing the rest from reference TRBV7-8 and TRBJ2-3, the complete variable domain is GAGVSQSPRYKVAKRGQDVALRCDPISGHVSLFWYQQALGQGPEFLTYFQNEAQLDKSGLPSDRFFAERPEGSVSTLKIQRTQQEDSAVYLCASSSGLAGATDTQYFGPGTRLTVL.

The J gene is TRBJ1-3, the V gene TRBV25-1; TRBD1 matches at 7 bases. The J segment lost 4 bases and the V segment lost 2 bases, leaving 11 bases of the junction unmatched. Per germline, CDR1 MGHDK and CDR2 SYGVNS. The CDR3 extends over 17 amino acids. The chain's CDR3 is CASSEGYGRGTGNTIYF. For the CDR3, the DNA is TGTGCCAGCAGTGAAGGGTACGGCAGGGGGACAGGAAACACCATATATTTT. Full variable domain (remainder filled in from reference TRBV25-1 and TRBJ1-3): EADIYQTPRYLVIGTGKKITLECSQTMGHDKMYWYQQDPGMELHLIHYSYGVNSTEKGDLSSESTVSRIRTEHFPLTLESARPSHTSQYLCASSEGYGRGTGNTIYFGEGSWLTVV.

The chain has TRBV19 and TRBJ2-3; 11 bases are a match to TRBD2. There are 16 residues in the CDR3. Losses at the gene ends were 0 bases for V and 5 bases for J; bases not matched to a gene: 4. CDR1 is LNHDA and CDR2 is SQIVND in the germline V gene (reference sequence). CDR3 sequence: CASSIELAGVRDTQYF. CDR3 DNA: TGTGCCAGTAGTATAGAACTAGCGGGAGTTAGAGATACGCAGTATTTT.

The chain has TRBV9 and TRBJ2-2; D remains unclear. V gave up 4 bases and J gave up 0 bases, with 13 bases separating them. This CDR3 region has 16 residues. Germline CDR1 SGDLS, CDR2 YYNGEE. CDR3 in amino acids: CASSFTPSANTGELFF. In DNA form, the CDR3 reads TGTGCCAGCAGCTTTACTCCTTCCGCGAACACCGGGGAGCTGTTTTTT.

This chain joins TRBV7-9 and TRBJ2-3; no clear D. Per germline, CDR1 SEHNR and CDR2 FQNEAQ (reference sequence). CDR3 length equals 15 residues. Between the trimmed V and J ends, which lost 6 bases and 2 bases, there was a span of 15 bases. The CDR3 coding sequence is TGTGCCAGCAGTTCAACTACCCTACTCACAGATACGCAGTATTTT. Translating it yields CASSSTTLLTDTQYF.

The gene calls are TRBV13 and TRBJ2-7, with D possibly being TRBD1 (6 bases). Trimming took off 5 bases at V and 1 base at J, with 9 bases between the two ends. The CDR3 covers 13 residues. Per germline, CDR1 PRHDT and CDR2 FYEKMQ (reference sequence). CDR3 DNA sequence: TGTGCCAGCAGCCAGGGGAAATCCTACGAGCAGTACTTC. Its translation: CASSQGKSYEQYF. The whole variable domain, filled in from reference TRBV13 and TRBJ2-7, reads AAGVIQSPRHLIKEKRETATLKCYPIPRHDTVYWYQQGPGQDPQFLISFYEKMQSDKGSIPDRFSAQQFSDYHSELNMSSLELGDSALYFCASSQGKSYEQYFGPGTRLTVT.

The chain uses TRBV10-3 and TRBJ2-2; D gene uncertain. Germline-derived CDR1 and CDR2 are ENHRY and SYGVKD. Trimming stripped 3 bases from V and 6 bases from J, with 8 bases between. This CDR3 has 13 amino acids. CDR3 in amino acids: CAISETVAGELFF. Here the CDR3 DNA reads TGTGCCATCAGTGAAACAGTCGCCGGGGAGCTGTTTTTT.

This rearrangement joins TRBV27 to TRBJ2-5, with D possibly being TRBD1 (5 bases). Germline lookup yields CDR1 MNHEY and CDR2 SMNVEV (reference sequence). This CDR3 comprises 17 residues. The V end lost 2 bases, the J end lost 2 bases, and 18 bases lay between the germline ends. For the CDR3, the DNA is TGTGCCAGCAGTTTAGGCTTCGGGTTGGGGCGGCAAGAGACCCAGTACTTC. It specifies CASSLGFGLGRQETQYF.

There are a few counts of this clone. The CDR3 spells CATSRDRSGTSNTGELFF. The CDR3 DNA sequence: TGTGCCACCAGCAGAGATCGGAGCGGGACTTCGAACACCGGGGAGCTGTTTTTT. V usage is TRBV15 and J usage is TRBJ2-2; 7 bases match TRBD2. The V gene end was trimmed by 0 bases and the J gene end by 0 bases; junction bases not matched to a gene: 7. CDR3 length equals 18 residues. CDR1 is LNHNV and CDR2 is YYDKDF in the germline V gene (reference sequence). Supplemented by reference TRBV15 and TRBJ2-2, the full variable domain reads DAMVIQNPRYQVTQFGKPVTLSCSQTLNHNVMYWYQQKSSQAPKLLFHYYDKDFNNEADTPDNFQSRRPNTSFCFLDIRSPGLGDTAMYLCATSRDRSGTSNTGELFFGEGSRLTVL.

The V gene is TRBV11-3, the J gene TRBJ1-1, with a tentative D call TRBD1 (5 bases). Germline V gene data show CDR1 as SGHNT and CDR2 as YENEEA. The CDR3 has 13 amino acids. Trimming removed 5 bases from V and 4 bases from J, with 11 bases in between. In DNA form, the CDR3 reads TGTGCCAGCAGCCGACAGATCGGCACTGAAGCTTTCTTT. It codes for CASSRQIGTEAFF.

The table lists this clone with a count of one. The genes are TRBV5-1 and TRBJ1-4, with 8 bases that match TRBD1. The V gene end was trimmed by 0 bases and the J gene end by 3 bases; junction bases not matched to a gene: 7. This CDR3 spans 17 amino acids. Germline V gene sequence: CDR1 SGHRS, CDR2 YFSETQ. The CDR3 sequence is CASSLEPGQGANEKLFF. CDR3 coding DNA: TGCGCCAGCAGCTTGGAACCCGGACAGGGCGCTAATGAAAAACTGTTTTTT.

The chain recombines TRBV10-3 with TRBJ2-2; 10 bases align to TRBD2. Germline loops: CDR1 ENHRY, CDR2 SYGVKD. This CDR3 region has 17 residues. Trimming removed 4 bases from V and 3 bases from J; junction bases left unmatched: 8. The DNA of the CDR3 is TGTGCCATCAGTGGGACCCCCAGCGGGAGGGACACCGGGGAGCTGTTTTTT. Its translation is CAISGTPSGRDTGELFF.

Only a few counts were recorded for this clone. This chain connects TRBV19 to TRBJ2-5; tentatively, D is TRBD2 (5 bases). CDR3 length: 13 amino acids. Germline V gene lookup returns CDR1 LNHDA and CDR2 SQIVND (reference sequence). V was clipped by 3 bases and J by 3 bases, with 8 bases between them. In DNA form, the CDR3 reads TGTGCCAGTAGTATGTCCGGGGAAGAGACCCAGTACTTC. The encoded protein is CASSMSGEETQYF.

This chain uses TRBV7-3 with TRBJ2-7; maybe TRBD2 (7 bases). Per germline, CDR1 SGHTA and CDR2 FQGTGA. V was cut by 0 bases and J by 6 bases, with 18 bases left in between. The CDR3 consists of 16 residues. CDR3 residues: CASSLTGGGSPVEQYF. The CDR3 DNA is TGTGCCAGCAGCTTAACGGGCGGGGGCAGTCCCGTCGAGCAGTACTTC.

This rearrangement joins TRBV29-1 to TRBJ2-1; 14 bases map to TRBD2. Germline V lookup: CDR1 SQVTM, CDR2 ANQGSEA. Unmatched junction bases numbered 8, after V lost 4 bases and J lost 6 bases. The CDR3 contains 16 residues. CDR3 amino acids: CSVGGLAGGPINEQFF. CDR3 DNA: TGCAGCGTTGGTGGACTAGCGGGGGGACCTATCAATGAGCAGTTCTTC.

As for this clone: At the DNA level, this CDR3 is encoded by other sequences in the same sample as well. The rearrangement uses TRBV9 and TRBJ1-1; the match to TRBD1 covers 9 bases. From germline, CDR1 is SGDLS and CDR2 YYNGEE. V was pared by 3 bases and J by 3 bases, with 3 bases of the junction left unmatched. This CDR3 has 14 residues. The DNA for the CDR3 is TGTGCCAGCAGCGCCTGGGACAGGGACACTGAAGCTTTCTTT. It translates to CASSAWDRDTEAFF. Combining the CDR3 with reference TRBV9 and TRBJ1-1 gives the whole variable domain DSGVTQTPKHLITATGQRVTLRCSPRSGDLSVYWYQQSLDQGLQFLIQYYNGEERAKGNILERFSAQQFPDLHSELNLSSLELGDSALYFCASSAWDRDTEAFFGQGTRLTVV.

This sequence joins TRBV9 and TRBJ2-4; 8 nucleotides line up with TRBD2. The CDR3 is 15 residues long. The germline V gene has CDR1 SGDLS and CDR2 YYNGEE. V dropped 0 bases and J dropped 8; count of bases not matched to a gene: 7. Here the CDR3 DNA reads TGTGCCAGCAGCGTAGGTATTAGCGGGGTTGACATTCAGTACTTC. Amino acids: CASSVGISGVDIQYF.

This chain links TRBV6-6 with TRBJ2-5, with D possibly TRBD2 on 5 matching bases. V was cut by 2 bases and J by 5 bases, with 18 bases left in between. The CDR3 contains 16 residues. CDR1 and CDR2 (germline): MNHNY, SVGAGI (reference sequence). In DNA, the CDR3 is TGTGCCAGCAGTTACCGGGGAGCGGATTTCCCGGAGACCCAGTACTTC. Translating it yields CASSYRGADFPETQYF.

This clone appeared a single time. The chain carries TRBV9 and TRBJ2-3; 14 bases are a match to TRBD2. V trimming: 4 bases; J trimming: 6 bases; junction bases outside the gene matches: 13. Germline CDR1 SGDLS, CDR2 YYNGEE. The CDR3 runs to 18 residues. The CDR3 coding sequence is TGTGCCAGCAGCCCCCGCTCGGGACTAGCGGGGGAAGTGGATACGCAGTATTTT. It encodes CASSPRSGLAGEVDTQYF. The full variable domain, in which reference TRBV9 and TRBJ2-3 provide the parts outside the CDR3, is DSGVTQTPKHLITATGQRVTLRCSPRSGDLSVYWYQQSLDQGLQFLIQYYNGEERAKGNILERFSAQQFPDLHSELNLSSLELGDSALYFCASSPRSGLAGEVDTQYFGPGTRLTVL.

This sequence joins TRBV29-1 and TRBJ1-1; D is unclear. There are 13 residues in the CDR3. V was clipped by 3 bases and J by 1 base, with 9 bases between them. Germline CDR1 SQVTM, CDR2 ANQGSEA. The CDR3 nucleotides read TGCAGCGTTGATGGACTCACGAACACTGAAGCTTTCTTT. This encodes CSVDGLTNTEAFF.

This sequence joins TRBV27 and TRBJ1-5; 7 bases line up with TRBD1. From germline, CDR1 is MNHEY and CDR2 SMNVEV (reference sequence). Trimming at V came to 4 bases and at J to 4 bases, leaving 1 base not matched to a gene. The CDR3 is 13 amino acids. CDR3 in amino acids: CASSYRGNQPQHF. The CDR3 DNA sequence: TGTGCCAGCAGTTACAGGGGAAATCAGCCCCAGCATTTT.

The chain carries TRBV7-2 and TRBJ2-7; perhaps TRBD2 as D (5 bases). This CDR3 spans 15 amino acids. The germline V and J ends were trimmed by 1 base and 3 bases, with 13 bases remaining between them. Germline CDR1 SGHTA, CDR2 FQGNSA. The CDR3: CASSLVDLPFYEQYF. For the CDR3, the DNA is TGTGCCAGCAGCTTAGTGGACTTGCCATTCTACGAGCAGTACTTC.

The V and J genes are TRBV28 and TRBJ2-4; the D gene is possibly TRBD1 (5 bases). The germline V and J ends were trimmed by 8 bases and 0 bases, with 8 bases remaining between them. Germline-derived CDR1 and CDR2 are MDHEN and SYDVKM. The CDR3 is 13 amino acids. Written as DNA, the CDR3 is TGTGCCAGCTATGACAGAGCCAAAAACATTCAGTACTTC. Translation: CASYDRAKNIQYF.

V usage is TRBV5-6 and J usage is TRBJ1-6; the D gene is possibly TRBD1 (6 bases). The V end was cut by 5 bases, the J end by 9 bases, with 15 bases between. CDR3 size: 14 residues. In germline, CDR1 is SGHDT, CDR2 YYEEEE. CDR3 sequence reads: CASRADRALSPLHF. The CDR3 DNA follows: TGTGCCAGCAGGGCGGACAGAGCTCTTTCACCCCTCCACTTT.